The 6 T cell receptor beta chains listed next were all sequenced from one sample in a study of CD8 T cells in Susac syndrome. Random hexamers served to reverse transcribe about 0.45 to 1 ug RNA. TCRdb fed the immunoSEQ multiplex PCR reads into MiXCR, producing one record per CDR3 protein. The sample consists of approximately 220,000 distinct CDR3 sequences, 95% of them appearing once. Sequencing was done on a sample of CD4+ T cells from PBMCs. The receptors shown here come from a human donor with multiple sclerosis.

The chain links TRBV20-1 to TRBJ1-2; D not resolved. Trimming removed 1 base from V and 6 bases from J, with 12 bases in between. The CDR3 spans 13 residues. Germline V gene lookup returns CDR1 DFQATT and CDR2 SNEGSKA (reference sequence). Here the CDR3 DNA reads TGCAGTGCTAGAGCCGAGGACTCGGATGGCTACACCTTC. Its protein product is CSARAEDSDGYTF.

This clonotype came up once. In nucleotides, the CDR3 is TGCAGCGTTGAAGATCGAGGGGACGGTACCTATGGCTACACCTTC. Amino acid sequence: CSVEDRGDGTYGYTF. This sequence joins TRBV29-1 and TRBJ1-2; possibly TRBD1 for D (5 bases). The CDR3 runs 15 residues. The V end lost 0 bases, the J end lost 4 bases, and 15 bases lay between the germline ends. The germline gives CDR1 SQVTM, CDR2 ANQGSEA.

The chain combines TRBV3-1 with TRBJ2-5, with 8 bases matching TRBD2. The junction had 6 bases not matched to a gene; V was cut back by 4 bases and J by 2 bases. CDR1 is LGHDT, CDR2 YNNKEL, per germline (reference sequence). The CDR3 totals 15 residues. The CDR3 nucleotides are TGTGCCAGCAGCCTCCTAAGCGGGGGACAAGAGACCCAGTACTTC. It specifies CASSLLSGGQETQYF.

The chain uses TRBV29-1 and TRBJ2-5, with D unresolved. With 4 bases removed from V and 6 bases from J, the gap between germline ends came to 9 bases. The CDR3 is 11 amino acids. CDR1 and CDR2 (germline): SQVTM, ANQGSEA. The CDR3 loop reads CSVGNGQTQYF. The CDR3 DNA follows: TGCAGCGTTGGTAACGGTCAGACCCAGTACTTC.

The chain uses TRBV20-1 and TRBJ2-1; D unresolved. This CDR3 has 12 residues. The germline V and J ends were trimmed by 3 bases and 4 bases, with 7 bases remaining between them. The germline gives CDR1 DFQATT, CDR2 SNEGSKA (reference sequence). CDR3 region: CSARIQYNEQFF. DNA of the CDR3: TGCAGTGCTAGGATCCAGTACAATGAGCAGTTCTTC.

The gene calls are TRBV20-1 and TRBJ2-7; 10 nucleotides match TRBD1. The CDR3 contains 13 residues. Germline CDR1 reads DFQATT; CDR2 reads SNEGSKA (reference sequence). V lost 6 bases, J lost 4 bases, and 6 bases stayed unmatched. The CDR3 DNA is TGCAGTGCGAGGGGGACAGGGGTTTACGAGCAGTACTTC. Encoded protein: CSARGTGVYEQYF.